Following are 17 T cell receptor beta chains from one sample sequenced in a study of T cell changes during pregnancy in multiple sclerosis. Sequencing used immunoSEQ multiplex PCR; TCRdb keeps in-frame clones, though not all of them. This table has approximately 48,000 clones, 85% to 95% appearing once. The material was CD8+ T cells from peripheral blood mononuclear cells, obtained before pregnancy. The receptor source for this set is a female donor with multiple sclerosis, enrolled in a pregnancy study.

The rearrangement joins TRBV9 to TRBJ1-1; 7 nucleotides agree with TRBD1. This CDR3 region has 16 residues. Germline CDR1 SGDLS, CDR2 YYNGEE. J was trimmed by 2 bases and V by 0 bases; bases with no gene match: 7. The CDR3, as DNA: TGTGCCAGCAGCGTAGCCGCCGGGACAGCCAACACTGAAGCTTTCTTT. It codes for CASSVAAGTANTEAFF.

The CDR3 loop reads CASSADQGANEKLFF. The CDR3 nucleotides read TGTGCCAGCAGCGCAGATCAGGGGGCTAATGAAAAACTGTTTTTT. The chain carries TRBV9 and TRBJ1-4; 7 bases match TRBD1. The V gene's germline CDR1 is SGDLS and CDR2 YYNGEE. The V and J ends lost 3 bases and 3 bases, in that order; junction bases with no gene match: 5. The CDR3 totals 15 residues.

Written as DNA, the CDR3 is TGTGCCAGCCGACCAGGGTCTGGCTACACCTTC. Translation gives CASRPGSGYTF. This chain connects TRBV2 to TRBJ1-2; perhaps TRBD1 as D (5 bases). Trimming stripped 8 bases from V and 7 bases from J, with 11 bases between. CDR3 length: 11 amino acids. The germline gives CDR1 SNHLY, CDR2 FYNNEI.

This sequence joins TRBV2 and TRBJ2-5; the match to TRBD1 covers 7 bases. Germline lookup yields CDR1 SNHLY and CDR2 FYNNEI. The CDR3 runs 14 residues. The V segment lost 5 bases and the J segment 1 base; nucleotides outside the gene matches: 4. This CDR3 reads CASSSGTAQETQYF. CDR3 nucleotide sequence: TGTGCCAGCAGTTCCGGGACAGCCCAAGAGACCCAGTACTTC.

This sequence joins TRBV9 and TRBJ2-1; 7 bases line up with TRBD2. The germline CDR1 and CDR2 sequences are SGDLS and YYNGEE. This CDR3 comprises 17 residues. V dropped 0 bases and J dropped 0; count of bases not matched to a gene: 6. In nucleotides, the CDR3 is TGTGCCAGCAGCGTAGGGGCGGGAGTCAGCTCCTACAATGAGCAGTTCTTC. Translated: CASSVGAGVSSYNEQFF.

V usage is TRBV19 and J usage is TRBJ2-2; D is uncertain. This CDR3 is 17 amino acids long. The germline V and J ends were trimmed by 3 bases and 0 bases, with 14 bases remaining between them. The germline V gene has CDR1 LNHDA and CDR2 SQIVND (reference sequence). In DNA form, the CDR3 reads TGTGCCAGTAGTATGGTCTTTGCGGCGGCGAACACCGGGGAGCTGTTTTTT. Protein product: CASSMVFAAANTGELFF.

This CDR3 reads CASSSLGGLVGNEQYF. In nucleotides, the CDR3 is TGTGCCAGCAGTTCGCTCGGAGGACTAGTTGGTAACGAGCAGTACTTC. This chain joins TRBV27 and TRBJ2-7, with 7 bases fitting TRBD2. This CDR3 spans 16 amino acids. The trim removed 4 bases at V and 5 bases at J, leaving 14 bases unmatched. Germline values: CDR1 MNHEY, CDR2 SMNVEV (reference sequence).

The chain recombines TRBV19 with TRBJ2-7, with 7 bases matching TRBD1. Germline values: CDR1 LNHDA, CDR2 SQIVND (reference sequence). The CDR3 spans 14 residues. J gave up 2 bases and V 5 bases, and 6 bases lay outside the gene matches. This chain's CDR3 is CASSFGTDTYEQYF. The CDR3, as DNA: TGTGCCAGTAGTTTCGGGACAGACACCTACGAGCAGTACTTC.

The CDR3 DNA is TGCAGCGTACCGACCTTAGGGGGCGCCTATGGCTACACCTTC. This gives the protein CSVPTLGGAYGYTF. The chain carries TRBV29-1 and TRBJ1-2; 7 nucleotides line up with TRBD1. This CDR3 spans 14 amino acids. The junction had 11 bases not matched to a gene; V was cut back by 6 bases and J by 4 bases. Germline-derived CDR1 and CDR2 are SQVTM and ANQGSEA.

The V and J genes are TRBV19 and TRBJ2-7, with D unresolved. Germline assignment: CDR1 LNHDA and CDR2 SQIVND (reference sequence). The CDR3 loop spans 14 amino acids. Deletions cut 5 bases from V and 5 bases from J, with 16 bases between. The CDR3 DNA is TGTGCCAGTAGTGATCGGCCCAGCGCCCACGAGCAGTACTTC. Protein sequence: CASSDRPSAHEQYF.

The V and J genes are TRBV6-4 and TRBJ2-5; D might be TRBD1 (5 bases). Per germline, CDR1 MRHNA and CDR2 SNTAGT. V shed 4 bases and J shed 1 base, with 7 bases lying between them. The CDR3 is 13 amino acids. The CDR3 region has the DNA TGTGCCAGCAGTGCGGACACCCAAGAGACCCAGTACTTC. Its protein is CASSADTQETQYF.

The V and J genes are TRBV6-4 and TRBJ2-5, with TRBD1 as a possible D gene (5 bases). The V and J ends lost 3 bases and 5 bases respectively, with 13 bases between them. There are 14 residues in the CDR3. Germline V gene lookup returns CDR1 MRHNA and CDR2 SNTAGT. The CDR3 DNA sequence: TGTGCCAGCAGTGAAACAGGTTCCCGGGAGACCCAGTACTTC. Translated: CASSETGSRETQYF.

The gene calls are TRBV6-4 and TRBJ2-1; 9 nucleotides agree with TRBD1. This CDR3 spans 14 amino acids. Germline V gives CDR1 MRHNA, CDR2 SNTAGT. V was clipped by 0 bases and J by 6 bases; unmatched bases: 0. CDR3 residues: CASSDSTGGNEQFF. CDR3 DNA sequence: TGTGCCAGCAGTGACTCGACAGGGGGCAATGAGCAGTTCTTC.

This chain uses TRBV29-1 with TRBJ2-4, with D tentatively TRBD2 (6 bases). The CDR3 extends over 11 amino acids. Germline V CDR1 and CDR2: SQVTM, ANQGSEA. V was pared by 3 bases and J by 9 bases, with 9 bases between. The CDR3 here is CSVEEGSIQYF. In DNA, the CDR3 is TGCAGCGTTGAGGAGGGAAGCATTCAGTACTTC.

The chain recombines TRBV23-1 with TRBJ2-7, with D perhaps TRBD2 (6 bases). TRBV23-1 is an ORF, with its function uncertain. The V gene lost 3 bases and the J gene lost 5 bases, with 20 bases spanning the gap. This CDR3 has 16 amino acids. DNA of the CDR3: TGCGCCAGCAGTCACCTAGGAGGGGCGTCGCTGAACGAGCAGTACTTC. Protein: CASSHLGGASLNEQYF.

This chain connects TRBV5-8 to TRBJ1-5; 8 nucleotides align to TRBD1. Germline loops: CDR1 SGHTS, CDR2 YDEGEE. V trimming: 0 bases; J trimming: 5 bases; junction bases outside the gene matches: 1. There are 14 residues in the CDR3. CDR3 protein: CASSLVTGDQPQHF. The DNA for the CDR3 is TGTGCCAGCAGCTTGGTGACAGGGGATCAGCCCCAGCATTTT.

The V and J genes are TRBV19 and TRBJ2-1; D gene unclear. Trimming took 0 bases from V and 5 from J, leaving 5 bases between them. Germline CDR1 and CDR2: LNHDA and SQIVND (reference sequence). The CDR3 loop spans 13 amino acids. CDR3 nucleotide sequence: TGTGCCAGTAGTATAGACAGGAACAATGAGCAGTTCTTC. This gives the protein CASSIDRNNEQFF.